This T cell receptor beta chain appears in the sequencing data of a study of shared clonotypes between healthy human individuals. This CDR3 is 16 amino acids long. The germline CDR1 and CDR2 sequences are SGHDT and YYEEEE. V dropped 1 base and J dropped 0 bases, with 10 bases sitting between them. Only in-frame clones appear in the TCRdb table, and some are missing; sequencing was by immunoSEQ multiplex PCR. Among 950,000 to 1,100,000 clones listed, about 76% were seen once. This chain links TRBV5-6 with TRBJ1-4; D gene ambiguous. The clonotype was recovered from a man aged 18 to 29 in good health. Sequences were obtained from memory CD4+ T cells sorted from blood. Subset in this sample: CD45RA-negative fraction. In nucleotides, the CDR3 is TGTGCCAGCAGCTTGTTCGGGGAATCAACTAATGAAAAACTGTTTTTT. It is translated as CASSLFGESTNEKLFF.